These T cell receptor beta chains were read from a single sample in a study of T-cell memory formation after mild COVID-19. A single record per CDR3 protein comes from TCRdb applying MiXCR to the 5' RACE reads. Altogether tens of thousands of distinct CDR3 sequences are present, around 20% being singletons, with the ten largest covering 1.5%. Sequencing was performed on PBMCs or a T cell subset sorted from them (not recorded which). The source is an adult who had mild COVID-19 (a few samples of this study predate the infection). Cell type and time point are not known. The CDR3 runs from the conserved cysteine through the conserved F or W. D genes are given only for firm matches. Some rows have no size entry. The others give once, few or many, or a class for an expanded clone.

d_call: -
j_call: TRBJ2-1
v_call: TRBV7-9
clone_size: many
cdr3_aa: CASSLPWTTDEQFF
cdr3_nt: TGTGCCAGCAGCTTACCTTGGACAACCGATGAGCAGTTCTTC

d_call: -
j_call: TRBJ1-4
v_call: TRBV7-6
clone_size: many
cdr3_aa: CASSLRVQEKLFF
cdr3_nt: TGTGCCAGCAGCTTGAGGGTGCAAGAAAAACTGTTTTTT

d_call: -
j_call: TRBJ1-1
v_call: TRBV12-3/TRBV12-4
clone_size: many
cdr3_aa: CASSLVAGGTEAFF
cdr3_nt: TGTGCCAGCAGTTTAGTGGCCGGGGGCACTGAAGCTTTCTTT

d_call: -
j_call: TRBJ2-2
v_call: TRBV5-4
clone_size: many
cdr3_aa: CASSLQGRLTGELFF
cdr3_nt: TGTGCCAGCAGCTTGCAGGGGCGTCTGACCGGGGAGCTGTTTTTT

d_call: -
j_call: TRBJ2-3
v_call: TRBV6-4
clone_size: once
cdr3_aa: CASSAGGTDTQYF
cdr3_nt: TGTGCCAGCAGTGCGGGAGGCACAGATACGCAGTATTTT

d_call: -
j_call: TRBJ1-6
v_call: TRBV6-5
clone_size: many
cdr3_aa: CASSYTRGANSPLHF
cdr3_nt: TGTGCCAGCAGTTACACCCGCGGGGCTAATTCACCCCTCCACTTT

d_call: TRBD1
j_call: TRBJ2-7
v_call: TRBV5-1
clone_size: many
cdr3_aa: CASSSDRGPYEQYF
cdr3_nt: TGCGCCAGCAGCTCGGACAGGGGACCCTACGAGCAGTACTTC

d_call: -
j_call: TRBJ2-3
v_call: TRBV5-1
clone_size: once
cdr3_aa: CASSSTGLAAHSPDTQYF
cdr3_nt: TGCGCCAGCAGCTCCACGGGGCTGGCAGCCCACAGCCCAGATACGCAGTATTTT

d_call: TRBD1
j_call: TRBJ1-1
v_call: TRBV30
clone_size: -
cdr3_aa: CAWGDRVHTEAFF
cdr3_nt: TGTGCCTGGGGAGACAGGGTTCACACTGAAGCTTTCTTT

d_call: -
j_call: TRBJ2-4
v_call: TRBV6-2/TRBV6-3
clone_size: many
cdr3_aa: CASSPTNTGTLNRNIQYF
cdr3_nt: TGTGCCAGCAGTCCTACTAACACCGGGACCTTAAATCGGAACATTCAGTACTTC

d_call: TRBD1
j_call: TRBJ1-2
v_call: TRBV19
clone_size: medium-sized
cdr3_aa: CASTSYRDRIHYGYTF
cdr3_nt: TGTGCCAGTACCTCTTACCGGGACAGAATACACTATGGCTACACCTTC

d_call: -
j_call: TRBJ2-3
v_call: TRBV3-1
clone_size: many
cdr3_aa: CASSQDGHSTDTQYF
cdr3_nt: TGTGCCAGCAGCCAAGATGGACATTCCACAGATACGCAGTATTTT

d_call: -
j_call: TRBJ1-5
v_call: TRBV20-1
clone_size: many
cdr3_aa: CSARPGYGNQPQHF
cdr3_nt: TGCAGTGCTAGACCCGGTTATGGCAATCAGCCCCAGCATTTT

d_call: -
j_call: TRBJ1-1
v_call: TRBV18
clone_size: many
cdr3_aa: CASSPPEGMNTEAFF
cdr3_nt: TGTGCCAGCTCACCACCAGAGGGTATGAACACTGAAGCTTTCTTT

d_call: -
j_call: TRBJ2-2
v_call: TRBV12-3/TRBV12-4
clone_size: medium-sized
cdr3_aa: CASSLSPRPGELFF
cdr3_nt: TGTGCCAGCAGTTTATCCCCTAGACCCGGGGAGCTGTTTTTT

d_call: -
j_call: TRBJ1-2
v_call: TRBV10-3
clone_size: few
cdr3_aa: CAISVVEVAAFNYGYTF
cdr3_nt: TGTGCCATCAGTGTAGTGGAGGTGGCAGCATTTAACTATGGCTACACCTTC

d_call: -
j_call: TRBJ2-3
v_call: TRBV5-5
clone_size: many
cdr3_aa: CASRFTDTQYF
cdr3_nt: TGTGCCAGCAGGTTCACAGATACGCAGTATTTT

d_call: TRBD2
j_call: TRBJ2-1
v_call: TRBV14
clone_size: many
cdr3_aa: CASSQSGSTVNNEQFF
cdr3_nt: TGTGCCAGCAGCCAAAGCGGGAGTACGGTGAACAATGAGCAGTTCTTC

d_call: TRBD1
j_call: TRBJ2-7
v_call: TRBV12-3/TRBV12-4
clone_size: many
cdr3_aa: CASSYRGSSYEQYF
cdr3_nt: TGTGCCAGCAGTTACAGGGGGAGCTCCTACGAGCAGTACTTC

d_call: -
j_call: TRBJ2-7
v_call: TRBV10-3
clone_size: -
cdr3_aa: CAISDLAPPTPSYEQYF
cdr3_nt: TGTGCCATCAGTGATCTGGCCCCCCCAACGCCCTCCTACGAGCAGTACTTC

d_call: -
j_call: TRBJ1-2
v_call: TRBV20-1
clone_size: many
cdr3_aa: CSAGRQSYGYTF
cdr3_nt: TGCAGTGCCGGAAGGCAGTCCTATGGCTACACCTTC

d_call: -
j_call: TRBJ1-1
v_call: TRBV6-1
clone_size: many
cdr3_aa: CASSEAGLAPNTEAFF
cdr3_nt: TGTGCCAGCAGTGAAGCGGGCCTAGCCCCGAACACTGAAGCTTTCTTT

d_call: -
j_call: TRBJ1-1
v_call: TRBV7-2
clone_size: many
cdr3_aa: CASSFGSGNTEAFF
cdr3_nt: TGTGCCAGCAGCTTTGGAAGTGGTAACACTGAAGCTTTCTTT

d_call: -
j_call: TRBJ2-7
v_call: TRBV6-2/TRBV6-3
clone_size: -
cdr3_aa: CASSLPDSSYEQYF
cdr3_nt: TGTGCCAGCAGTCTGCCGGACAGTTCCTACGAGCAGTACTTC

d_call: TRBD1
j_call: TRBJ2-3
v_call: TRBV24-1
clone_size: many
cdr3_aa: CATSDPGQGAGTDTQYF
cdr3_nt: TGTGCCACCAGTGACCCGGGACAGGGGGCAGGAACAGATACGCAGTATTTT

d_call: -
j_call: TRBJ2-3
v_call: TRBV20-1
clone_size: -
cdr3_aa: CSARGPTDTQYF
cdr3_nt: TGCAGTGCTAGAGGCCCCACAGATACGCAGTATTTT

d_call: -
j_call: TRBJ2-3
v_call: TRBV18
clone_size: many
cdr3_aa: CASSQRIGSTDTQYF
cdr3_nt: TGTGCCAGCTCACAGAGGATAGGTTCCACAGATACGCAGTATTTT

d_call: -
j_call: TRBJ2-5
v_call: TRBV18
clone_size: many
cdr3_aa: CASSPGIQETQYF
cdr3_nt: TGTGCCAGCTCGCCAGGGATCCAAGAGACCCAGTACTTC

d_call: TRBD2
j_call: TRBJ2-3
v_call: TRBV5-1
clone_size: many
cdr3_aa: CASRSSGISTDTQYF
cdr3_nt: TGCGCCAGCAGGTCTAGCGGGATTTCGACAGATACGCAGTATTTT

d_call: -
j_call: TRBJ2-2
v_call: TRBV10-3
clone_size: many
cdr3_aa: CAIPGGEGSSSTGELFF
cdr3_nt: TGTGCCATCCCCGGGGGAGAAGGAAGTTCAAGTACCGGGGAGCTGTTTTTT

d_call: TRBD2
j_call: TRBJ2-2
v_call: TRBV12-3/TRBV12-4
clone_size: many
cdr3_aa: CASIIGTSPGELFF
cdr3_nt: TGTGCCAGCATCATAGGGACTAGTCCCGGGGAGCTGTTTTTT

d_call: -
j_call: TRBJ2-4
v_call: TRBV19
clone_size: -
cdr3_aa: CASSHLAQVGGNIQYF
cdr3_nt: TGTGCCAGTTCCCACCTGGCGCAAGTCGGAGGAAACATTCAGTACTTC

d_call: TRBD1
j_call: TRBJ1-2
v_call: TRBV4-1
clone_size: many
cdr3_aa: CASSQRTGVRGYTF
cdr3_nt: TGCGCCAGCAGCCAGAGGACAGGGGTACGGGGCTACACCTTC

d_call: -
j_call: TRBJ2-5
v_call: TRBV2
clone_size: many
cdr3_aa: CASRSGRGGETQYF
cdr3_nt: TGTGCCAGCCGCAGTGGGCGAGGAGGAGAGACCCAGTACTTC

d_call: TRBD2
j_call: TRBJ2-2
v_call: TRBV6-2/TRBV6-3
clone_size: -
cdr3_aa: CASSIRTSGNTGELFF
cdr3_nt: TGTGCCAGCAGCATAAGGACTAGCGGGAACACCGGGGAGCTGTTTTTT

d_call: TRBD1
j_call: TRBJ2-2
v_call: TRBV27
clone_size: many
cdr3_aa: CASSLTGGILGELFF
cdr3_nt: TGTGCCAGCAGTTTGACAGGGGGTATCCTCGGGGAGCTGTTTTTT

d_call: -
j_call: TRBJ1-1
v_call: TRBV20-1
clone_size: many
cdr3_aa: CSARDGSVNTEAFF
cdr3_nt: TGCAGTGCTAGAGATGGGTCGGTGAACACTGAAGCTTTCTTT

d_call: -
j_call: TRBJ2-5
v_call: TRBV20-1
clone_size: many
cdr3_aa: CSTRGAQETQYF
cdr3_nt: TGCAGTACCCGCGGGGCCCAAGAGACCCAGTACTTC

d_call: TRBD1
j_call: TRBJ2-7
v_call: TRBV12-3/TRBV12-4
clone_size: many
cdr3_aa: CASSTGGEAYEQYF
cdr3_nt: TGTGCCAGCAGCACAGGGGGCGAAGCCTACGAGCAGTACTTC

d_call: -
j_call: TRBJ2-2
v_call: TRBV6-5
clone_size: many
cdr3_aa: CASSYAAGELFF
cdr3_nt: TGTGCCAGCAGTTACGCGGCCGGGGAGCTGTTTTTT

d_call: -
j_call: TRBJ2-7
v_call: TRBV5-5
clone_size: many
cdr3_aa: CASSLNQGSAYEQYF
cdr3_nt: TGTGCCAGCAGCCTCAACCAGGGAAGCGCCTACGAGCAGTACTTC

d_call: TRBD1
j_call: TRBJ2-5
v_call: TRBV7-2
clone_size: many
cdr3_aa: CASLRTGGALETQYF
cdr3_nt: TGTGCCAGCCTAAGGACAGGGGGCGCCTTAGAGACCCAGTACTTC

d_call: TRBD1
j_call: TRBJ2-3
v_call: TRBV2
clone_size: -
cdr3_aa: CASSSTGGTGTQYF
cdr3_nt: TGTGCCAGCAGTTCTACAGGGGGCACAGGTACGCAGTATTTT

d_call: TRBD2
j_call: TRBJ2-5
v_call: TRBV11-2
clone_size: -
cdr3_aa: CASRFSGGTGETQYF
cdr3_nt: TGTGCCAGCAGATTTAGCGGGGGCACGGGGGAGACCCAGTACTTC

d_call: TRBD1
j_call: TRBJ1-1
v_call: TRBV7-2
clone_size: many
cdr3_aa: CASSPQGTEKGTEAFF
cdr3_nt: TGTGCCAGCAGTCCCCAGGGGACAGAAAAGGGCACTGAAGCTTTCTTT

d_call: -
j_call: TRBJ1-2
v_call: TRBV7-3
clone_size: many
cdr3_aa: CASSLSREVDYGYTF
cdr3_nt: TGTGCCAGCAGCTTAAGTAGGGAGGTTGACTATGGCTACACCTTC

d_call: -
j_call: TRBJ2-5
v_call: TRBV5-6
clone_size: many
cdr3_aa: CASSFNSETQYF
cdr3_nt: TGTGCCAGCAGCTTTAATTCTGAGACCCAGTACTTC

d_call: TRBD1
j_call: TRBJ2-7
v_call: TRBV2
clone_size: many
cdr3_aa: CASRIRRGQGVYEQYF
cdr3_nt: TGTGCCAGCAGGATTAGGAGGGGACAGGGGGTCTACGAGCAGTACTTC

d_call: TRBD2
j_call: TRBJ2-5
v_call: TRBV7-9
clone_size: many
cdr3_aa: CASSSPSGLAEETQYF
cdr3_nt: TGTGCCAGCAGCTCACCCTCGGGACTAGCGGAAGAGACCCAGTACTTC

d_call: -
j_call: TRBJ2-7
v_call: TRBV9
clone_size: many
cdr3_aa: CASSVEDSPYEQYF
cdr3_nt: TGTGCCAGCAGCGTAGAGGACAGCCCCTACGAGCAGTACTTC

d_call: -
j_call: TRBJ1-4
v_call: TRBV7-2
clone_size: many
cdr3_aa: CASSSPRGRGEKLFF
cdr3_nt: TGTGCCAGCAGCTCCCCACGGGGACGAGGAGAAAAACTGTTTTTT

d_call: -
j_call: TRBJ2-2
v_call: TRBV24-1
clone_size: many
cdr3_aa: CATSDLKLNTGELFF
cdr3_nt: TGTGCCACCAGTGACCTCAAGTTGAACACCGGGGAGCTGTTTTTT

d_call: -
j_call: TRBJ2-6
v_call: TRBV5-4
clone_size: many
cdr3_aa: CASSLDLTGTSVLTF
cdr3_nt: TGTGCCAGCAGCTTGGACCTCACAGGGACCAGCGTCCTGACTTTC

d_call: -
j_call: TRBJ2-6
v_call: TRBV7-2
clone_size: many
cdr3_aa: CASSPRVRSGAGANVLTF
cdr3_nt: TGTGCCAGCAGCCCCCGAGTAAGATCAGGAGCTGGGGCCAACGTCCTGACTTTC

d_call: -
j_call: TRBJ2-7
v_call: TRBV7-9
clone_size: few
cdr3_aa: CASSLALTATYEQYF
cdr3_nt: TGTGCCAGCAGCTTAGCGCTTACAGCGACGTACGAGCAGTACTTC